This T cell receptor (beta chain) was documented in a study of T cell repertoires in cytomegalovirus infection. Study details: Indications came from public TCR beta signatures; they pointed to CMV infection and to a matching HLA type.

One entry per CDR3 protein results from TCRdb running MiXCR on the reads. This table holds approximately 170,000 distinct CDR3 sequences, roughly 17% found once. General study results and limits: Cumulative frequency (of public TCR beta family members) identified carriers of CMV plus the relevant HLA. Ex vivo, HLA-C-restricted CMV-specific TCR beta clonotypes prevailed over the rest of the response.

The V and J ends lost 5 bases and 0 bases, in that order; junction bases with no gene match: 9. The CDR3 has 17 amino acids. CDR1 and CDR2 from the germline V gene are SGHTA and FQGNSA. About this clonotype: What it recognizes is unknown.

The TCR comes from a human donor in good health (CMV status not recorded). Some clones in this sample may be carry-over from other donors' samples. The sample consisted of CD8+ T cells from PBMCs. The V call is TRBV7-2, the J call TRBJ2-3; the match to TRBD2 covers 9 bases. This CDR3 is CASSTTATSGSTDTQYF. In DNA form, the CDR3 reads TGTGCCAGCAGCACCACGGCGACTAGCGGTAGCACAGATACGCAGTATTTT.